This T cell receptor (beta chain) was recorded in a study of T cell repertoires in cytomegalovirus infection. In the study overall: Public TCR beta signatures marked donors with CMV infection and the matching HLA. Study-wide points: Dominating the ex vivo response were TCR beta clonotypes that were CMV-specific and HLA-C-restricted.

Germline V gene lookup returns CDR1 SGHRS and CDR2 YFSETQ. This CDR3 is built from 14 residues. With 3 bases removed from V and 7 bases from J, the gap between germline ends came to 16 bases. This clonotype was recorded many times. Its antigen is as yet unknown. One entry per CDR3 protein, called by TCRdb with MiXCR from the reads. The table records some 300,000 distinct CDR3 sequences, around 9.6% of them present only once. The rearrangement joins TRBV5-1 to TRBJ2-5, with no clear D. Sequenced material: PBMCs. The clonotype comes from a human donor in good health (CMV status not recorded). Some clones in this sample may be carry-over from other donors' samples. The CDR3 loop is CASSSDPIRGTQYF. The DNA for the CDR3 is TGCGCCAGCAGCTCCGATCCGATCAGAGGGACCCAGTACTTC.